This T cell receptor (beta chain) was recorded in a study of regulatory T cells in long-lasting Graves disease. Library construction for TCR beta used iRepertoire HTBI primers and Arm-PCR of CDR3 regions. As processed by the authors: Identified across the samples were approximately 60 TRBV segments and 13 to 15 TRBJ segments. MiXCR was run by TCRdb on the multiplex PCR reads, yielding one entry per CDR3 protein. The authors' filters were not applied to this entry. The table includes approximately 470,000 distinct CDR3 sequences, about a sixth detected once. Described time point: newly diagnosed GD, antithyroid drugs for less than 3 months. From RNA extracted from PBMCs, the TCR library was made. V was cut by 10 bases and J by 4 bases, with 26 bases left in between. Looked up from germline, CDR1 is LNHDA and CDR2 is SQIVND (reference sequence). The CDR3 extends over 17 amino acids. Another study also made use of these data, one on T cells in Graves' hyperthyroidism and ophthalmopathy. As that report states: During a first-round RT-PCR of the TCR CDR3, the HTBI primer set was used.

Sequences were derived from peripheral blood mononuclear cells (PBMCs), sampled at new diagnosis, from a patient treated with antithyroid drugs. The source is a man aged 35 to 55 with Graves disease. The chain recombines TRBV19 with TRBJ1-5, with D unclear. As DNA, the CDR3 is TGTGCCACCCCGCGTTTACGGCGGGAACAGCCGAATCAGCCCCAGCATTTT. This translates into CATPRLRREQPNQPQHF.